This T cell receptor (beta chain) was captured by sequencing in a study of cytomegalovirus exposure and HLA in healthy donors (dated by TCRdb to about 2017). With regard to the full study: According to an earlier analysis of 550 to 700 of the donors, some 180 million T cells yielded 90 million to 140 million unique TCR beta sequences and 276 Gb of sequence data. Roughly 310 gigabases of sequencing data and approximately 93 million unique TCR sequences were included in an early release covering about 620 HLA-typed donors. The genetic ancestry cluster associated with self-reported Caucasian donors included about 84% of the roughly 400 genotyped donors. The study aimed to test whether cataloging public T cell receptors could reveal signatures of past pathogen exposure. The T cell repertoires of under 750 subjects were profiled by immunosequencing and related to cytomegalovirus serostatus. A separate validation cohort of more than 100 different subjects was used in addition to the approximately 610-subject first cohort. To predict cytomegalovirus infection status, the study brought together high-throughput TCR immunosequencing, statistical association of individual TCRs with disease status, and machine learning. A later analysis re-analyzed previously published TCR beta repertoires from 500 to 700 donors and added high-resolution HLA genotyping to study TCR occurrence patterns. In the later analysis, no new phenotypic data were used to find candidate immune exposures; instead, reliance was placed on TCR beta sequences and their occurrence across donors. An earlier analysis of around 540 of the donors applied high-throughput TCR beta sequencing to assess whether each TCR beta V gene segment acted as functional or pseudogenic. Donor age, sex, ethnicity and CMV serostatus were compiled together with the repertoire data. A later genetic analysis took genome-wide SNP genotypes for about 65% of the roughly 670 donors and used that subset as a discovery cohort. Every repertoire in the discovery cohort had been generated on one and the same sequencing platform. Class I and class II HLA loci were covered by the typing at four-digit resolution. The number of typed donors differed by locus: roughly 629-630 for A, B, C, DRB1 and DQB1; roughly 510 for DQA1; 606 for DPA1; and roughly 450 for DPB1. A handful of DR-DQ haplotypes were handled as single units for association and clustering because linkage in the cohort was strong. Among about 400 genotyped donors of the cohort, an average of about 220,000 unique TCR beta nucleotide sequences was sequenced per donor, of which roughly 17% were non-productive.

The library came from the immunoSEQ multiplex PCR assay. A mixture of 60 forward primers for TCR Vbeta segments and 13 reverse primers for TCR Jbeta segments was used in the multiplex PCR. The CDR3 region of rearranged TCR beta genes was amplified from genomic DNA with a multiplex PCR assay. On the Illumina HiSeq System, the amplified TCR beta libraries were sequenced as 87-base-pair reads. Per the authors' processing: A later analysis tallied 70 million to 100 million unique TCR beta chains across the 640 or so repertoires, and about 10 million of those chains were shared by two or more donors. A nearest-neighbor algorithm error-corrected the raw reads and collapsed the reads into unique sequences, merging closely related sequences to remove PCR and sequencing errors. CDR3 sequences were aligned to IMGT reference sequences to assign V, D and J gene segments. Each retained sequence needed at least a six-nucleotide match to both a V gene segment and a J gene segment. Rearrangements were called productive when the CDR3 lacked stop codons and stayed in frame with V and J; all others were non-productive. CDR3 was defined according to IMGT convention as the region running from the second conserved V-encoded cysteine to the conserved J-encoded phenylalanine. The earlier analysis of about 610 of the donors excluded sequences that lacked an unambiguous match to a single V gene segment. In an earlier analysis of a few hundred of the donors, V segments were called functional above 56.7% productive rearrangements and were called segregating when the between-donor standard deviation exceeded 5%. A statistical classification framework was developed to diagnose cytomegalovirus status using the catalog of TCR beta chain sequences. A later analysis assigned V and J genes by comparing TCR nucleotide sequences with IMGT/GENE-DB human TR gene sequences. In a later analysis, CDR3 sequences and most-parsimonious VDJ recombination scenarios were assigned using the TCRdist pipeline. In a later analysis, each TCR beta chain was defined by its CDR3 amino acid sequence together with its V-gene family, and reads lacking a unique V-gene family were excluded. In a later analysis, around 650 highly shared, low-generation-probability nucleotide sequences were removed to address suspected cross-contamination and a sequencing artifact. In a later analysis, a clonal expansion index was calculated for each public chain from normalized within-repertoire ranks of inferred template counts. In a later analysis, generation probabilities were computed using a VDJ recombination model fitted to out-of-frame rearrangements, and the results were checked against IGoR. A later analysis scored TCR-TCR, TCR-HLA and TCR-CMV co-occurrence with hypergeometric tests, applying a repertoire-size bias correction to TCR pairs. False discovery rates were estimated in a later analysis by permuting HLA or CMV assignments 20 times. A later analysis grouped co-occurring TCRs with DBSCAN, adding TCRdist sequence similarity when clustering within HLA-allele-positive subsets. Repertoires with fewer than 30,000 or more than 120,000 public chains were left out of co-occurrence clustering, as were four to six repertoires with anomalous nucleotide sharing. TCRdb's version of the immuneACCESS table is confined to in-frame rearrangements and falls short of the full clone set. An unresolved V gene accounts for under half of the shortfall where checked; the remainder is of unknown origin. The V and J calls and the clone size are those of that table, but D and trimming were determined from the DNA. In all, the sample holds around 130,000 clones, and approximately 82% of those were seen once. The ten largest make up 2.7% of the sample.

This clone has only one observation. Its recognized antigen is unknown. It has no much larger one-base neighbor in the sample; base qualities were not kept. The cohort consisted of hundreds of healthy bone marrow donors. At the time of sampling, all cohort members were nominally healthy, though unrecorded immune exposures were likely present. The donor tested CMV seronegative, placing the donor among the 300 to 400 seronegative members of the cohort. Each donor provided a peripheral blood sample, and peripheral blood mononuclear cells were used for TCR beta sequencing. Genomic DNA was extracted from the blood cell samples with the Qiagen DNeasy Blood Extraction Kit. Results the study describes overall, beyond this receptor: In vitro tests confirmed that a few of the cytomegalovirus-associated TCR beta chains recognize cytomegalovirus antigens. Linkage disequilibrium might explain the correlated functional status among segregating V segments, but an unknown experimental factor could not be ruled out. The classifier was reported to diagnose cytomegalovirus status with high specificity and sensitivity in both the original cohort and the validation cohort. According to a later genetic analysis, donors in an Asian-associated ancestry cluster had fewer N-insertions in productive TCRs than the approximately 690-donor mean. A later analysis reported that several top co-occurrence clusters appeared linked to parvovirus B19, influenza, CMV and Epstein-Barr virus. For the cohort, immune exposure information was limited to CMV serostatus. Roughly uniform sequencing depth across donors was assumed in presence/absence analyses, although this assumption may not hold. According to a later analysis, TCR association rates differed among HLA loci, with DRB1 alleles showing the most associated TCRs and HLA-C alleles showing the fewest. In this cohort, only TCR beta chains were sequenced, and detectable features were limited by the absence of alpha or paired-chain data. An association between a missense DCLRE1C variant and V-gene and J-gene trimming of TCR beta chains was found in a later genetic analysis and replicated in an independent cohort. A later analysis found that most CMV-associated TCR beta chains appeared HLA-restricted, with HLA associations seemingly driven largely by CMV exposure. It was suggested by the authors that the approach could potentially be generalized to other disease states and immunological phenotypes. Some 16 rarely observed V segments, including chromosome 9 orphons, were excluded from the earlier analysis of almost 600 of the donors because counts were too low. A cluster of highly shared sequence variants was judged likely to represent a technical artifact of the sequencing pipeline. A further reported finding was that TCR beta sequences accurately predicted the HLA-A and HLA-B alleles for most subjects in the first cohort. Compared with equally common non-associated chains, HLA-associated TCR beta chains in a later analysis were more clonally expanded and had lower generation probabilities. Broadly in line with IMGT annotations, most TCR beta V segments showed up in productive rearrangements about 87% or about 30% of the time in an earlier analysis of 587 of the donors. Some IMGT-functional V segments, including TRBV6-2 and TRBV6-3, could not be told apart with the 87-base-pair reads, so those segments were excluded. When HLA alleles, especially DR and DQ, strongly co-occurred, TCR associations were difficult to assign to individual alleles. In the study, some 160 TCR beta chains were listed as associated with cytomegalovirus. Most TCR sequences were seen in very few donors, while some public TCRs were found in many individuals. HLA typing was unavailable for some donors at each locus, so association tests used only the typed subset. A later analysis associated roughly 17,000 TCR beta sequences with specific HLA alleles at a false discovery rate of 0.05.

CDR1 GTSNPN and CDR2 SVGIG are derived from the germline V gene (reference sequence). Its CDR3 holds 12 amino acids, cysteine through phenylalanine. The kept DNA is CDR3 alone, 36 bases in frame from the first base. The junction shows trimming of 5 bases on V and 7 bases on J, and the gene matches do not reach 7 bases of it. The TCR comes from a boy aged 2-15 years in good health and CMV-seronegative. This receptor chain uses TRBV30 and TRBJ1-2, with 7 bases matching TRBD1. Material: PBMCs. Here the CDR3 is given as CAWGQGGLGYTF. The sequenced DNA is TGTGCCTGGGGGCAGGGGGGTCTTGGCTACACCTTC.